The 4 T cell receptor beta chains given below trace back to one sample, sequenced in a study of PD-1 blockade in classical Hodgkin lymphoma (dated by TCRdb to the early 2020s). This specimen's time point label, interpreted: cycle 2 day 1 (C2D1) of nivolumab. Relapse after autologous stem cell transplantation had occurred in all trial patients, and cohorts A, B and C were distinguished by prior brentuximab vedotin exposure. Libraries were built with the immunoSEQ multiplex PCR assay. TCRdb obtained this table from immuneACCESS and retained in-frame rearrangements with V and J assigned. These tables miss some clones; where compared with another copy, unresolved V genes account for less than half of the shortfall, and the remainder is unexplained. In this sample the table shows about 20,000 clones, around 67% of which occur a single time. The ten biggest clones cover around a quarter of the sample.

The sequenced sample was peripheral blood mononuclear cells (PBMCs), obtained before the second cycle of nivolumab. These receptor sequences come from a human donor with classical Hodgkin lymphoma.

This chain's CDR3 is CASSDPGLVLSDTQYF. DNA for the CDR3: TGCGCCAGCAGTGATCCGGGACTAGTTCTTTCGGATACGCAGTATTTT. V is TRBV10-2 and J is TRBJ2-3, with TRBD2 matching 8 bases. V trimming: 3 bases; J trimming: 6 bases; junction bases outside the gene matches: 11. Germline V lookup: CDR1 WSHSY, CDR2 SAAADI. This CDR3 region has 16 residues.

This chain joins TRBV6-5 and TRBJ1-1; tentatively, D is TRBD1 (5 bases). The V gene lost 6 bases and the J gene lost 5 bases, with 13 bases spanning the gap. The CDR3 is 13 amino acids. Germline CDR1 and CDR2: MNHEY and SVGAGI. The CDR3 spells CASSQGRWTEAFF. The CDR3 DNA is TGTGCCAGCAGCCAGGGAAGATGGACTGAAGCTTTCTTT.

CDR3 sequence (DNA): TGTGCCAGCAGTTTATCACAGCGGGTAGATACGCAGTATTTT. Translation: CASSLSQRVDTQYF. The chain is built from TRBV27 and TRBJ2-3; possibly TRBD2 for D (6 bases). V was clipped by 0 bases and J by 5 bases, with 9 bases between them. The CDR3 spans 14 residues. CDR1 and CDR2 (germline): MNHEY, SMNVEV (reference sequence).

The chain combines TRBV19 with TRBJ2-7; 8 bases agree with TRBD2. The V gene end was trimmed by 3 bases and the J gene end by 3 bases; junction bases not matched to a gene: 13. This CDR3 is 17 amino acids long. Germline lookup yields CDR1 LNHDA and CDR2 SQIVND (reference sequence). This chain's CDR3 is CASSISRTSLGNYEQYF. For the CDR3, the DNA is TGTGCCAGTAGTATCTCCCGGACTAGCCTAGGGAACTACGAGCAGTACTTC. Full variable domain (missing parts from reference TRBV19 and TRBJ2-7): DGGITQSPKYLFRKEGQNVTLSCEQNLNHDAMYWYRQDPGQGLRLIYYSQIVNDFQKGDIAEGYSVSREKKESFPLTVTSAQKNPTAFYLCASSISRTSLGNYEQYFGPGTRLTVT.